Only one count was recorded for the clone carrying this T cell receptor (beta chain). The repertoire was sequenced with immunoSEQ multiplex PCR; TCRdb's copy has only in-frame clones and lacks some. The data show about 120,000 clones, with roughly 89% seen just once and around 1.1% held by the top ten. The CDR3 contains 18 residues. CDR1 is SGHNT, CDR2 YYREEE, per germline (reference sequence). V was clipped by 1 base and J by 3 bases, with 23 bases between them. This sample is part of a study of cytomegalovirus exposure and HLA in healthy donors. This chain connects TRBV5-4 to TRBJ2-7; possible D gene TRBD2, 6 bases. Sequenced sample: PBMCs. This clonotype was obtained from a woman under 30 in good health and CMV-seronegative. The CDR3 nucleotides are TGTGCCAGCAGCTTGCCTACTGGGTCACGGGACTCGGGCTACGAGCAGTACTTC. It yields the protein CASSLPTGSRDSGYEQYF.